Following are 14 T cell receptor beta chains from one sample sequenced in a study of cytomegalovirus exposure and HLA in healthy donors. With 60 Vbeta and 13 Jbeta primers, the PCR was carried out. Sequencing was performed with immunoSEQ multiplex PCR; in TCRdb, only in-frame clones are kept and a portion is missing. This table has 45,000 to 55,000 clones, 80% appearing once. The sample taken for sequencing was PBMCs. Every receptor here comes from a man aged 25 to 45 in good health and CMV-seropositive.

This clone was seen more than once but under ten times. V is TRBV5-6 and J is TRBJ1-4; D is perhaps TRBD1 (5 bases). Germline lookup yields CDR1 SGHDT and CDR2 YYEEEE. V lost 2 bases and J 7 bases, leaving 15 bases between the germline ends. The CDR3 has 15 residues. CDR3 sequence (DNA): TGTGCCAGCAGCTTAAAGGGGTACGGCGGTGAAAAACTGTTTTTT. Residues: CASSLKGYGGEKLFF.

The chain uses TRBV29-1 and TRBJ2-4; 8 nucleotides align to TRBD1. The CDR3 consists of 12 residues. Germline loops: CDR1 SQVTM, CDR2 ANQGSEA. After removal of 6 bases from V and 8 bases from J, the junction contained 6 bases not matched to a gene. The CDR3 sequence: CSVPGQVHIQYF. The CDR3 DNA follows: TGCAGCGTACCGGGACAGGTACACATTCAGTACTTC.

J is TRBJ2-5 and V is TRBV6-5; 7 bases fit TRBD2. The V segment lost 0 bases and the J segment 11 bases; nucleotides outside the gene matches: 12. Looked up from germline, CDR1 is MNHEY and CDR2 is SVGAGI. The CDR3 has 15 residues. The CDR3 nucleotides read TGTGCCAGCAGTTACTCAGGGTACAACGCGGGAGAGCAGTACTTC. It codes for CASSYSGYNAGEQYF.

J is TRBJ1-4 and V is TRBV5-1; D possibly corresponds to TRBD1 (5 bases). The CDR3 covers 16 residues. V was trimmed by 4 bases and J by 4 bases, leaving 17 bases between them. Germline-derived CDR1 and CDR2 are SGHRS and YFSETQ. The CDR3 DNA is TGCGCCAGCAGCGGGGGGAGCCGGGAGATTAATGAAAAACTGTTTTTT. Its protein product is CASSGGSREINEKLFF.

The V gene is TRBV29-1, the J gene TRBJ1-1; 8 nucleotides align to TRBD1. The junction had 15 bases not matched to a gene; V was cut back by 7 bases and J by 5 bases. The CDR3 is 15 residues long. Germline CDR1 reads SQVTM; CDR2 reads ANQGSEA. CDR3 DNA sequence: TGCAGCGGCGTCAAACAGGGGGAGAGAGGAACTGAAGCTTTCTTT. This gives the protein CSGVKQGERGTEAFF. The whole variable domain, remainder taken from reference TRBV29-1 and TRBJ1-1, is SAVISQKPSRDICQRGTSLTIQCQVDSQVTMMFWYRQQPGQSLTLIATANQGSEATYESGFVIDKFPISRPNLTFSTLTVSNMSPEDSSIYLCSGVKQGERGTEAFFGQGTRLTVV.

The chain couples TRBV2 to TRBJ2-5; TRBD1 matches 7 bases. Trimming removed 3 bases from V and 2 bases from J; junction bases left unmatched: 0. This CDR3 is built from 13 residues. Germline V gene sequence: CDR1 SNHLY, CDR2 FYNNEI. CDR3 sequence reads: CASSEGQQETQYF. The CDR3 coding sequence is TGTGCCAGCAGTGAGGGACAGCAAGAGACCCAGTACTTC. Variable domain in full (rest from reference TRBV2 and TRBJ2-5): EPEVTQTPSHQVTQMGQEVILRCVPISNHLYFYWYRQILGQKVEFLVSFYNNEISEKSEIFDDQFSVERPDGSNFTLKIRSTKLEDSAMYFCASSEGQQETQYFGPGTRLLVL.

This clone occurred a few times. The V gene is TRBV6-6, the J gene TRBJ1-5, with D possibly TRBD1 on 6 matching bases. The V gene lost 10 bases and the J gene lost 2 bases, with 9 bases spanning the gap. Germline-derived CDR1 and CDR2 are MNHNY and SVGAGI (reference sequence). The CDR3 totals 12 residues. CDR3 sequence: CATAGGNQPQHF. CDR3 nucleotide sequence: TGTGCCACTGCAGGGGGCAATCAGCCCCAGCATTTT.

This chain links TRBV5-1 with TRBJ1-5; D is possibly TRBD1 (6 bases). V dropped 3 bases and J dropped 6 bases, with 16 bases sitting between them. The length of the CDR3 is 15 residues. From germline, CDR1 is SGHRS and CDR2 YFSETQ. The CDR3 is CASSSVGDRTQPQHF. The CDR3 nucleotides are TGCGCCAGCAGCTCTGTGGGTGACAGGACTCAGCCCCAGCATTTT.

CDR3 sequence: CASRWGQGAGGELFF. CDR3 coding DNA: TGTGCCAGCAGATGGGGACAGGGGGCCGGCGGGGAGCTGTTTTTT. The chain carries TRBV6-1 and TRBJ2-2, with TRBD1 matching 12 bases. Trimming cost V 6 bases and J 7 bases; bases outside gene matches: 6. The length of the CDR3 is 15 residues. Looked up from germline, CDR1 is MNHNS and CDR2 is SASEGT.

This clone has a handful of counts. The rearrangement uses TRBV20-1 and TRBJ2-5; D is possibly TRBD2 (6 bases). Germline CDR1 and CDR2: DFQATT and SNEGSKA (reference sequence). The CDR3 length is 11 residues. CDR3 amino acids: CSPWGEETQYF. The DNA for the CDR3 is TGCAGCCCCTGGGGGGAAGAGACCCAGTACTTC.

The chain couples TRBV6-6 to TRBJ2-7; maybe TRBD1 (5 bases). The CDR3 totals 15 residues. The germline V gene encodes CDR1 MNHNY and CDR2 SVGAGI (reference sequence). V lost 5 bases, J lost 0 bases, and 14 bases lay in between. This chain's CDR3 is CASSTKGSSSYEQYF. The CDR3 bases are TGTGCCAGCAGTACCAAGGGGTCCAGCTCCTACGAGCAGTACTTC.

The V and J genes are TRBV10-3 and TRBJ1-1, with D unclear. This CDR3 spans 13 amino acids. The V end was cut by 0 bases, the J end by 7 bases, with 9 bases between. CDR1 is ENHRY, CDR2 SYGVKD, per germline. For the CDR3, the DNA is TGTGCCATCAGTGAGTCGGGCAGTAGTGAAGCTTTCTTT. It yields the protein CAISESGSSEAFF.

The rearrangement joins TRBV10-3 to TRBJ1-5, with TRBD1 as a possible D gene (6 bases). CDR3 length: 15 residues. Deletions cut 0 bases from V and 5 bases from J, with 11 bases between. Germline CDR1 ENHRY, CDR2 SYGVKD. The CDR3 is CAISESQGPYQPQHF. The CDR3 nucleotides are TGTGCCATCAGTGAGTCACAGGGCCCCTATCAGCCCCAGCATTTT.

This clone was counted between two and nine times. V and J are TRBV5-1 and TRBJ1-4; 8 bases line up with TRBD1. Germline CDR1 reads SGHRS; CDR2 reads YFSETQ. V was clipped by 0 bases and J by 5 bases; unmatched bases: 0. CDR3 length: 14 residues. The CDR3 loop is CASSLGQGNEKLFF. In nucleotides, the CDR3 is TGCGCCAGCAGCTTGGGACAGGGGAATGAAAAACTGTTTTTT.